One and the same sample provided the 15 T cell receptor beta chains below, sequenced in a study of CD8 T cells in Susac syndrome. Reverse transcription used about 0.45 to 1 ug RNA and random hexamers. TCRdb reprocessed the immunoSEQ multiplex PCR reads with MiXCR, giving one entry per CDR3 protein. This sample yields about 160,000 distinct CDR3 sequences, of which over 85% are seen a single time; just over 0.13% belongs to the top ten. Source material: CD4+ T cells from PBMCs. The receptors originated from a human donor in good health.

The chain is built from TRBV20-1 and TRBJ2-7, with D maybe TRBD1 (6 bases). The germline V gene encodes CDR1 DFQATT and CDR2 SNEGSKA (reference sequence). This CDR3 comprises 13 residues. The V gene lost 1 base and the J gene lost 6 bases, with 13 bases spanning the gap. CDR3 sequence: CSARGDTLSEQYF. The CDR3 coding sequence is TGCAGTGCTAGAGGGGACACTTTAAGCGAGCAGTACTTC.

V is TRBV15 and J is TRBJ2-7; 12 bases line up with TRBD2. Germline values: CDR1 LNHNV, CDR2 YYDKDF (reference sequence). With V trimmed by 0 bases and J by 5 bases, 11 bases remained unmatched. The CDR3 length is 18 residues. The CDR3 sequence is CATSRELAGGHQADEQYF. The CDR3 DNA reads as TGTGCCACCAGCAGAGAACTAGCGGGGGGCCACCAGGCGGACGAGCAGTACTTC.

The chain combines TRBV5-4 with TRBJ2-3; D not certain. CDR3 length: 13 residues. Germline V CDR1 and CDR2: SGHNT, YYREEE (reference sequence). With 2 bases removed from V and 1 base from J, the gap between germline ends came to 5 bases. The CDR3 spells CASSFIRTDTQYF. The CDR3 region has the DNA TGTGCCAGCAGCTTCATCCGCACAGATACGCAGTATTTT. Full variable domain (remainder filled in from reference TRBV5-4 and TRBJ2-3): ETGVTQSPTHLIKTRGQQVTLRCSSQSGHNTVSWYQQALGQGPQFIFQYYREEENGRGNFPPRFSGLQFPNYSSELNVNALELDDSALYLCASSFIRTDTQYFGPGTRLTVL.

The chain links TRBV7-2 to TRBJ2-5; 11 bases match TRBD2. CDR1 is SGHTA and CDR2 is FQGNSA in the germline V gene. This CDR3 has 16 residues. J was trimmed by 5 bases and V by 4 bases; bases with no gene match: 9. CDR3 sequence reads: CASSSSGTSGWETQYF. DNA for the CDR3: TGTGCCAGCAGCTCCTCTGGGACTAGCGGATGGGAGACCCAGTACTTC.

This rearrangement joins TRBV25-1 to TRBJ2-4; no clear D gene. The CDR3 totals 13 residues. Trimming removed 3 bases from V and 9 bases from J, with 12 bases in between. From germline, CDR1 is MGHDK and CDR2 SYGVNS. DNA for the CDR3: TGTGCCAGCAGTGACCAGGACCTCGGCATTCAGTACTTC. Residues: CASSDQDLGIQYF.

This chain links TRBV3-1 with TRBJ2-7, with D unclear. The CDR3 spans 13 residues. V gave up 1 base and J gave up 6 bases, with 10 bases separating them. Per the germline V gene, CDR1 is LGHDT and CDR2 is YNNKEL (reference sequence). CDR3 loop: CASSQGGGVEQYF. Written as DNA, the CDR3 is TGTGCCAGCAGCCAAGGCGGCGGTGTCGAGCAGTACTTC.

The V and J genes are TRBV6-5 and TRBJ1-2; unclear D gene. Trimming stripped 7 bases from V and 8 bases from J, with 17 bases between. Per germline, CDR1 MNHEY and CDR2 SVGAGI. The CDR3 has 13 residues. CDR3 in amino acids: CASTPSTTLGYTF. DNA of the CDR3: TGTGCCAGCACCCCGTCCACAACGCTCGGCTACACCTTC.

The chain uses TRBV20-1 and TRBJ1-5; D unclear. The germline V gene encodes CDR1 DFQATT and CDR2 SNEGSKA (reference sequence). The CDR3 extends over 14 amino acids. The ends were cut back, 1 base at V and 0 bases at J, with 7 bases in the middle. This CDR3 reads CSARVVNSNQPQHF. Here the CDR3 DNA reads TGCAGTGCTAGAGTAGTTAATAGCAATCAGCCCCAGCATTTT.

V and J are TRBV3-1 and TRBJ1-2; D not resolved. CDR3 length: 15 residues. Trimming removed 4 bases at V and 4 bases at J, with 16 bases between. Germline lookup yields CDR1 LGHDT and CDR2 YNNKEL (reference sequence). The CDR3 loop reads CASSLREGAGYGYTF. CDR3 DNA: TGTGCCAGCAGCCTCCGGGAAGGAGCGGGCTATGGCTACACCTTC.

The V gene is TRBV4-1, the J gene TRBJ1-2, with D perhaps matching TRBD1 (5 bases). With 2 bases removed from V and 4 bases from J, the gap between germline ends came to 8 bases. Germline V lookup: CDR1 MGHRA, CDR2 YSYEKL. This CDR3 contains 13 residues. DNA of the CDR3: TGCGCCAGCAGCCAACGGGGGGTCTATGGCTACACCTTC. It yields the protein CASSQRGVYGYTF.

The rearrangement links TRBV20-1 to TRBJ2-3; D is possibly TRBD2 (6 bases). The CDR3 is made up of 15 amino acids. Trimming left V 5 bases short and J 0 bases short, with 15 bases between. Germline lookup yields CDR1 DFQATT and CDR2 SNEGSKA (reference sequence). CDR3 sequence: CSAPTWGTSTDTQYF. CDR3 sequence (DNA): TGCAGTGCTCCAACCTGGGGGACTAGCACAGATACGCAGTATTTT.

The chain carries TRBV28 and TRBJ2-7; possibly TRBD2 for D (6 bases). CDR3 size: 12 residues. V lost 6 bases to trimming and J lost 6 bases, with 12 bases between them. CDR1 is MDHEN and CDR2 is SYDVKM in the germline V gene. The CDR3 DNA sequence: TGTGCCAGCAGGGAGGGGACGTCCGAGCAGTACTTC. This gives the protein CASREGTSEQYF.

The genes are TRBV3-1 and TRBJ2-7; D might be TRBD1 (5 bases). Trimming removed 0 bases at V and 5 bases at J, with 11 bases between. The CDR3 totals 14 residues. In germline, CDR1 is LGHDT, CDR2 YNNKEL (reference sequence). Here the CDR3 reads CASSQDAGSHEQYF. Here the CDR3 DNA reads TGTGCCAGCAGCCAAGATGCAGGGTCCCACGAGCAGTACTTC.

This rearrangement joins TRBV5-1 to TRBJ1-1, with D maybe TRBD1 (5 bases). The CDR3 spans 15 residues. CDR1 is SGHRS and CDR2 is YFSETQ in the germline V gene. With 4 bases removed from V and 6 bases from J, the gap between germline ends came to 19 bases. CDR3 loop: CASSVRQTQEAEAFF. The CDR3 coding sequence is TGCGCCAGCAGCGTGCGACAGACCCAAGAGGCTGAAGCTTTCTTT.

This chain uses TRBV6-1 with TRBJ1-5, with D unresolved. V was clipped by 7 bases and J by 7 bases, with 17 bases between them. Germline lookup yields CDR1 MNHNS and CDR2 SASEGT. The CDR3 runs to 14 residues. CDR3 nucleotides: TGTGCCAGCACCCGAGGCGGGAGTGGACAGCCCCAGCATTTT. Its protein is CASTRGGSGQPQHF.